These 17 T cell receptor beta chains share one sample of origin, sequenced in a study of T cell repertoires in cytomegalovirus infection. From the reads, TCRdb called clonotypes with MiXCR, one entry per CDR3 protein. The data show under 200,000 distinct CDR3 sequences, nearly 9.5% seen once. Sample: PBMCs. The receptors stem from a human donor in good health (CMV status not recorded). Some clones in this sample may be carry-over from other donors' samples.

This clonotype was counted between two and nine times. This chain connects TRBV5-8 to TRBJ2-1; 12 positions match TRBD2. With V trimmed by 7 bases and J by 9 bases, 8 bases remained unmatched. The CDR3 covers 14 residues. In germline, CDR1 is SGHTS, CDR2 YDEGEE. CDR3 amino acids: CASQTSGSYIEQFF. The DNA of the CDR3 is TGTGCCAGCCAGACTAGCGGGAGTTATATTGAGCAGTTCTTC.

This clonotype was recorded at least ten times. J is TRBJ2-6 and V is TRBV6-2 or TRBV6-3, with a possible D match to TRBD1 (6 bases). V was clipped by 2 bases and J by 1 base, with 12 bases between them. The CDR3 has 17 amino acids. The germline CDR1 and CDR2 sequences are MNHEY and SVGEGT. CDR3 residues: CASSYSQGMSGANVLTF. Written as DNA, the CDR3 is TGTGCCAGCAGTTACAGCCAGGGGATGTCTGGGGCCAACGTCCTGACTTTC.

This clonotype was recorded many times. The rearrangement uses TRBV28 and TRBJ2-1; 12 bases fit TRBD2. CDR3 length equals 16 residues. The V gene end was trimmed by 8 bases and the J gene end by 7 bases; junction bases not matched to a gene: 12. Per germline, CDR1 MDHEN and CDR2 SYDVKM. The CDR3, as DNA: TGTGCCAGCGGCGATTGGGCTAGCGGGAGGGCGAATGAGCAGTTCTTC. Translation: CASGDWASGRANEQFF. Based on the CDR3 plus reference TRBV28 and TRBJ2-1, the full variable domain is DVKVTQSSRYLVKRTGEKVFLECVQDMDHENMFWYRQDPGLGLRLIYFSYDVKMKEKGDIPEGYSVSREKKERFSLILESASTNQTSMYLCASGDWASGRANEQFFGPGTRLTVL.

This clonotype has only a few counts. This chain uses TRBV6-1 with TRBJ1-1, with unresolved D. The CDR3 is 14 residues long. V dropped 6 bases and J dropped 4 bases, with 15 bases sitting between them. Looked up from germline, CDR1 is MNHNS and CDR2 is SASEGT. The chain's CDR3 is CASSEPRRSTEAFF. The CDR3 DNA reads as TGTGCCAGCAGCGAGCCGCGGCGGAGCACTGAAGCTTTCTTT.

This clonotype was counted only a few times. V usage is TRBV6-2 or TRBV6-3 and J usage is TRBJ1-2; D not certain. This CDR3 has 13 amino acids. Trimming stripped 0 bases from V and 3 bases from J, with 5 bases between. Germline V gene lookup returns CDR1 MNHEY and CDR2 SVGEGT. The CDR3 loop is CASSYSRDYGYTF. CDR3 nucleotides: TGTGCCAGCAGTTACTCACGGGACTATGGCTACACCTTC.

This clonotype was counted at least ten times. The chain couples TRBV5-4 to TRBJ1-5; the D is unclear. The CDR3 is 14 amino acids. Germline V gene lookup returns CDR1 SGHNT and CDR2 YYREEE (reference sequence). The V end lost 5 bases, the J end lost 0 bases, and 9 bases lay between the germline ends. The chain's CDR3 is CASSKADSNQPQHF. CDR3 sequence (DNA): TGTGCCAGCAGTAAGGCAGATAGCAATCAGCCCCAGCATTTT.

For this clonotype: A much larger clone differs from this one at a single base, so this may be a read error. The chain carries TRBV27 and TRBJ1-1, with D tentatively TRBD1 (6 bases). The CDR3 extends over 14 amino acids. CDR1 is MNHEY and CDR2 is SMNVEV in the germline V gene (reference sequence). Deletions cut 11 bases from V and 0 bases from J, with 16 bases between. CDR3 bases: TGTGCCGGCACCCCGGACAGAATGAACACTGAAGCTTTCTTT. It is translated as CAGTPDRMNTEAFF.

This clonotype was observed at least ten times. DNA for the CDR3: TGTGCCAGCATCGGACAGGAGGGAGAGACCCAGTACTTC. Encoded protein: CASIGQEGETQYF. J is TRBJ2-5 and V is TRBV7-8; maybe TRBD1 (7 bases). With 7 bases removed from V and 4 bases from J, the gap between germline ends came to 13 bases. Per germline, CDR1 SGHVS and CDR2 FQNEAQ. This CDR3 comprises 13 residues.

Concerning this clonotype itself: This sequence may be a read error, since a much larger clone differs from it by one base. V gene TRBV11-2 combines with J gene TRBJ2-1; 8 bases agree with TRBD1. Germline CDR1 and CDR2: SGHAT and FQNNGV. CDR3 length: 14 residues. As DNA, the CDR3 is TGTGGCAGCAGCTTACTACAGGGGGGCAATGAGCAGTTCTTC. Translating it yields CGSSLLQGGNEQFF.

The V gene is TRBV30, the J gene TRBJ1-2; tentative D call: TRBD1 (5 bases). The CDR3 has 13 amino acids. V dropped 1 base and J dropped 4 bases, with 10 bases sitting between them. Germline V lookup: CDR1 GTSNPN, CDR2 SVGIG (reference sequence). The CDR3, as DNA: TGTGCCTGGAGTGGGGGGTTTTCCTATGGCTACACCTTC. Translating gives CAWSGGFSYGYTF.

In this sample, this clonotype turned up many times. The rearrangement links TRBV7-9 to TRBJ1-2; the D is unclear. Trimming removed 1 base from V and 3 bases from J, with 6 bases in between. CDR1 SEHNR and CDR2 FQNEAQ come from the germline V gene (reference sequence). The length of the CDR3 is 13 residues. CDR3 in DNA: TGTGCCAGCAGCTTAGAAGGTCACTATGGCTACACCTTC. Protein product: CASSLEGHYGYTF.

This clonotype was found many times. J is TRBJ1-1 and V is TRBV11-2; a weak D match, TRBD1 (6 bases). The CDR3 runs to 12 residues. V lost 4 bases, J lost 8 bases, and 11 bases lay in between. The germline gives CDR1 SGHAT, CDR2 FQNNGV. The CDR3, as DNA: TGTGCCAGCAGCTACAAACAGGGAGAAGCTTTCTTT. Protein: CASSYKQGEAFF.

Ten or more counts support this clonotype. V is TRBV7-9 and J is TRBJ2-7, with 9 bases fitting TRBD1. The CDR3 runs to 14 residues. Germline V CDR1 and CDR2: SEHNR, FQNEAQ (reference sequence). Trimming removed 5 bases from V and 9 bases from J; junction bases left unmatched: 11. The CDR3 sequence: CASSDAGTGIRQYF. Written as DNA, the CDR3 is TGTGCCAGCAGCGATGCCGGGACAGGGATCAGGCAGTACTTC.

This clonotype has at least ten counts. V usage is TRBV7-2 and J usage is TRBJ1-2; D possibly corresponds to TRBD1 (6 bases). CDR1 is SGHTA, CDR2 FQGNSA, per germline. This CDR3 region has 14 residues. Trimming left V 4 bases short and J 4 bases short, with 13 bases between. CDR3 amino acids: CASSSPGGGYGYTF. The CDR3 DNA sequence: TGTGCCAGCAGCTCACCCGGAGGGGGCTATGGCTACACCTTC. The full variable domain, its missing parts supplied by reference TRBV7-2 and TRBJ1-2, is GAGVSQSPSNKVTEKGKDVELRCDPISGHTALYWYRQSLGQGLEFLIYFQGNSAPDKSGLPSDRFSAERTGGSVSTLTIQRTQQEDSAVYLCASSSPGGGYGYTFGSGTRLTVV.

Here the CDR3 DNA reads TGTGCCAGCAGTTCCCTACAAGGACAGCCAGTGCAGTTCTTC. Amino acid sequence: CASSSLQGQPVQFF. The chain couples TRBV28 to TRBJ2-1, with D tentatively TRBD1 (6 bases). This CDR3 is 14 amino acids long. V lost 4 bases and J 12 bases, leaving 19 bases between the germline ends. Germline-derived CDR1 and CDR2 are MDHEN and SYDVKM.

This clonotype was picked up many times. The rearrangement uses TRBV28 and TRBJ1-5, with D perhaps matching TRBD1 (6 bases). This CDR3 region has 15 residues. Germline V gene data show CDR1 as MDHEN and CDR2 as SYDVKM. The germline V and J ends were trimmed by 6 bases and 5 bases, with 17 bases remaining between them. The CDR3 reads CASRTAGVGYQPQHF. DNA for the CDR3: TGTGCCAGCAGAACAGCAGGGGTAGGTTATCAGCCCCAGCATTTT. Based on the CDR3 plus reference TRBV28 and TRBJ1-5, the full variable domain is DVKVTQSSRYLVKRTGEKVFLECVQDMDHENMFWYRQDPGLGLRLIYFSYDVKMKEKGDIPEGYSVSREKKERFSLILESASTNQTSMYLCASRTAGVGYQPQHFGDGTRLSIL.

There are many counts of this clonotype. The CDR3 reads CASSSYGQGRPDTQYF. DNA for the CDR3: TGTGCCAGTAGTAGCTACGGACAGGGAAGACCAGATACGCAGTATTTT. The rearrangement joins TRBV19 to TRBJ2-3, with TRBD1 matching 8 bases. V was clipped by 4 bases and J by 4 bases; unmatched bases: 10. CDR1 and CDR2 from the germline V gene are LNHDA and SQIVND (reference sequence). The CDR3 extends over 16 amino acids.